A single sample is the source of the 14 T cell receptor beta chains below, sequenced in a study of blood T cell repertoires in COVID-19. Method: immunoSEQ multiplex PCR; TCRdb's copy keeps in-frame clones and lacks some. The repertoire holds fewer than 200,000 clones, with approximately 85% as singletons. Source material: PBMCs or T cells enriched from blood (not recorded which). The receptors originated from a young woman who had recovered from COVID-19.

The CDR3 DNA reads as TGCGCCAGCAGCTTGGCCCCTACAGGGCATCAGCCCCAGCATTTT. Translation: CASSLAPTGHQPQHF. The V and J genes are TRBV5-1 and TRBJ1-5; D is possibly TRBD1 (6 bases). The length of the CDR3 is 15 residues. Trimming removed 0 bases from V and 5 bases from J, with 12 bases in between. CDR1 and CDR2 (germline): SGHRS, YFSETQ.

The chain recombines TRBV3-1 (or the pseudogene TRBV3-2) with TRBJ2-2; D remains ambiguous. The CDR3 contains 12 residues. Germline V lookup: CDR1 LGHDT, CDR2 YNNKEL (reference sequence). The V and J ends lost 1 base and 8 bases respectively, with 5 bases between them. The CDR3 protein is CASSQVRGELFF. Here the CDR3 DNA reads TGTGCCAGCAGCCAAGTGAGGGGGGAGCTGTTTTTT.

This CDR3 reads CASSVGQGAYEQYF. CDR3 sequence (DNA): TGTGCCAGCAGCGTGGGACAGGGGGCGTACGAGCAGTACTTC. The gene calls are TRBV5-4 and TRBJ2-7, with TRBD1 identical over 12 bases. This CDR3 spans 14 amino acids. CDR1 is SGHNT and CDR2 is YYREEE in the germline V gene (reference sequence). Germline trimming cut 4 bases from V and 4 bases from J; bases unmatched to any gene: 3. The variable domain in full, with the rest retrieved from reference TRBV5-4 and TRBJ2-7, is ETGVTQSPTHLIKTRGQQVTLRCSSQSGHNTVSWYQQALGQGPQFIFQYYREEENGRGNFPPRFSGLQFPNYSSELNVNALELDDSALYLCASSVGQGAYEQYFGPGTRLTVT.

The chain carries TRBV7-8 and TRBJ1-4, with D perhaps TRBD1 (6 bases). The CDR3 totals 14 residues. CDR1 SGHVS and CDR2 FQNEAQ come from the germline V gene. Trimming removed 5 bases at V and 4 bases at J, with 11 bases between. CDR3 in amino acids: CASSLDRVNEKLFF. In DNA, the CDR3 is TGTGCCAGCAGCCTGGACAGAGTTAATGAAAAACTGTTTTTT. The full variable domain, completed using reference TRBV7-8 and TRBJ1-4, is GAGVSQSPRYKVAKRGQDVALRCDPISGHVSLFWYQQALGQGPEFLTYFQNEAQLDKSGLPSDRFFAERPEGSVSTLKIQRTQQEDSAVYLCASSLDRVNEKLFFGSGTQLSVL.

This chain links TRBV7-6 with TRBJ2-7; D remains ambiguous. The CDR3 spans 13 residues. Germline V lookup: CDR1 SGHVS, CDR2 FNYEAQ. The V end lost 5 bases, the J end lost 6 bases, and 14 bases lay between the germline ends. CDR3 loop: CASSPVAASEQYF. CDR3 bases: TGTGCCAGCAGCCCCGTGGCAGCGAGCGAGCAGTACTTC.

The chain joins TRBV3-1 (or the pseudogene TRBV3-2) to TRBJ1-6, with no clear D. V was clipped by 1 base and J by 10 bases, with 14 bases between them. CDR1 LGHDT and CDR2 YNNKEL come from the germline V gene (reference sequence). The CDR3 runs to 15 residues. CDR3 in DNA: TGTGCCAGCAGCCAAGTGAGAGGATCCCAGTCACCCCTCCACTTT. Amino acids: CASSQVRGSQSPLHF.

The genes are TRBV3-1 (or the pseudogene TRBV3-2) and TRBJ1-1; 7 bases map to TRBD1. Germline CDR1 LGHDT, CDR2 YNNKEL (reference sequence). The junction had 5 bases not matched to a gene; V was cut back by 4 bases and J by 3 bases. The CDR3 is 14 residues long. The DNA of the CDR3 is TGTGCCAGCAGCCCTGCCAGGGGGTACACTGAAGCTTTCTTT. Its protein product is CASSPARGYTEAFF.

This clone was recorded only once. The chain has TRBV27 and TRBJ2-7, with 7 bases matching TRBD1. The CDR3 runs 14 residues. Losses at the gene ends were 5 bases for V and 5 bases for J; bases not matched to a gene: 9. The germline V gene encodes CDR1 MNHEY and CDR2 SMNVEV (reference sequence). CDR3 region: CASSLWTGGDEQYF. As DNA, the CDR3 is TGTGCCAGCAGTCTATGGACAGGAGGCGACGAGCAGTACTTC.

This sequence joins TRBV27 and TRBJ1-2; 7 bases map to TRBD1. This CDR3 is 13 amino acids long. After removal of 5 bases from V and 4 bases from J, the junction contained 4 bases not matched to a gene. From germline, CDR1 is MNHEY and CDR2 SMNVEV (reference sequence). CDR3 residues: CASSPGQPYGYTF. CDR3 DNA sequence: TGTGCCAGCAGTCCGGGACAGCCCTATGGCTACACCTTC.

Remarks on this clone: Other nucleotide sequences in the sample specify the same CDR3. The chain has TRBV30 and TRBJ1-1; possible D gene TRBD1, 5 bases. This CDR3 comprises 11 residues. V lost 5 bases, J lost 4 bases, and 8 bases lay in between. CDR1 and CDR2 (germline): GTSNPN, SVGIG (reference sequence). The CDR3 loop reads CAWSGRTEAFF. The CDR3 nucleotides read TGTGCCTGGTCAGGGCGCACTGAAGCTTTCTTT.

On this clone: Other nucleotide sequences in the sample specify the same CDR3. V gene TRBV6-1 combines with J gene TRBJ1-3; no reliable D call. Germline values: CDR1 MNHNS, CDR2 SASEGT. Trimming took 0 bases from V and 0 from J, leaving 9 bases between them. This CDR3 spans 16 amino acids. Here the CDR3 DNA reads TGTGCCAGCAGTGAAGCGCTTCTAAGCTCTGGAAACACCATATATTTT. As protein: CASSEALLSSGNTIYF.

The V call is TRBV2, the J call TRBJ1-1, with D tentatively TRBD1 (5 bases). In germline, CDR1 is SNHLY, CDR2 FYNNEI. The CDR3 has 14 amino acids. V lost 7 bases to trimming and J lost 7 bases, with 19 bases between them. CDR3 nucleotide sequence: TGTGCCAGCACTGAGGACGGGGGTGATCGTGAAGCTTTCTTT. Protein product: CASTEDGGDREAFF.

This clone was seen just once. The rearrangement joins TRBV4-1 to TRBJ1-3; the match to TRBD1 covers 8 bases. Germline V CDR1 and CDR2: MGHRA, YSYEKL. This CDR3 is 14 amino acids long. Trimming cost V 7 bases and J 4 bases; bases outside gene matches: 6. CDR3 in DNA: TGCGCCAGCACCCACGGACAGGGAGGAAACACCATATATTTT. Encoded protein: CASTHGQGGNTIYF.

V usage is TRBV7-2 and J usage is TRBJ2-5, with TRBD1 identical over 11 bases. Germline V CDR1 and CDR2: SGHTA, FQGNSA. CDR3 length: 15 amino acids. V shed 5 bases, J shed 5 bases, and the junction held 7 bases outside the gene matches. CDR3 nucleotide sequence: TGTGCCAGCAGCCTGGGACAGGGGGGGCGGGAGACCCAGTACTTC. It yields the protein CASSLGQGGRETQYF.